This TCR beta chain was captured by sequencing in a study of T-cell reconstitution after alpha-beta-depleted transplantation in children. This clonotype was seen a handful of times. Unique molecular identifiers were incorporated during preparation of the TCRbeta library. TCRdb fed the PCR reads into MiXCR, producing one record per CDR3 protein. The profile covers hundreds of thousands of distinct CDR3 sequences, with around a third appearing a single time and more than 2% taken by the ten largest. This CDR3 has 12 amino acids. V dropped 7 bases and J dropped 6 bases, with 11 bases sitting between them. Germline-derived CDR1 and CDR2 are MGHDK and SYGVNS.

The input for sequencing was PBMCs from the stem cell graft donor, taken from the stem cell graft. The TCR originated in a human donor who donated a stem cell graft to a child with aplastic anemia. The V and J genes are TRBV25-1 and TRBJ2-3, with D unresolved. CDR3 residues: CASTSVEDTQYF. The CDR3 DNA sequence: TGTGCCAGCACCTCGGTAGAGGATACGCAGTATTTT. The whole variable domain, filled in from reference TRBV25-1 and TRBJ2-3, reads EADIYQTPRYLVIGTGKKITLECSQTMGHDKMYWYQQDPGMELHLIHYSYGVNSTEKGDLSSESTVSRIRTEHFPLTLESARPSHTSQYLCASTSVEDTQYFGPGTRLTVL.